This passage covers 8 T cell receptor beta chains from one sample sequenced in a study of radiotherapy plus CTLA-4 blockade in lung cancer. Profiling relied on immunoSEQ multiplex PCR, and the TCRdb table lists in-frame clones only, not all of them. The table shows about 60,000 clones, with over 70% occurring only once. Sequenced material: peripheral blood, taken from a patient treated with radiotherapy plus ipilimumab. Receptors were obtained from a human donor with non-small cell lung cancer who had a partial response to radiotherapy plus ipilimumab.

CDR3 DNA: TGTGCAAGTCGCCCCACGGGACTGCCGAAGCTGACAACTAATGAAAAACTGTTTTTT. This sequence encodes CASRPTGLPKLTTNEKLFF. The chain couples TRBV12-2 to TRBJ1-4. TRBV12-2 is deemed a pseudogene. This CDR3 region has 19 residues.

The DNA of the CDR3 is TGCGCCAGCAGCTTGGATCCAGGGGTGGACACTGAAGCTTTCTTT. Protein product: CASSLDPGVDTEAFF. This sequence joins TRBV5-1 and TRBJ1-1, with a tentative D call TRBD1 (6 bases). V was trimmed by 0 bases and J by 3 bases, leaving 12 bases between them. CDR1 is SGHRS, CDR2 YFSETQ, per germline. CDR3 size: 15 residues.

The chain links TRBV7-9 to TRBJ2-3; 8 bases agree with TRBD2. Germline V gene sequence: CDR1 SEHNR, CDR2 FQNEAQ (reference sequence). V lost 4 bases and J lost 2; bases outside the gene matches: 8. The CDR3 is 16 residues long. The CDR3 reads CASSSSWRGVTDTQYF. In DNA, the CDR3 is TGTGCCAGCAGCTCCTCCTGGCGGGGGGTCACAGATACGCAGTATTTT.

The gene calls are TRBV7-2 and TRBJ2-1; 7 bases are a match to TRBD2. V shed 3 bases and J 2 bases; nucleotides not matched to a gene: 7. Germline CDR1 SGHTA, CDR2 FQGNSA. The CDR3 is made up of 16 amino acids. The CDR3 here is CASSLAVAGAYNEQFF. Written as DNA, the CDR3 is TGTGCCAGCAGCTTGGCGGTGGCGGGGGCCTACAATGAGCAGTTCTTC. Full variable domain (outside the CDR3, taken from reference TRBV7-2 and TRBJ2-1): GAGVSQSPSNKVTEKGKDVELRCDPISGHTALYWYRQSLGQGLEFLIYFQGNSAPDKSGLPSDRFSAERTGGSVSTLTIQRTQQEDSAVYLCASSLAVAGAYNEQFFGPGTRLTVL.

This clone was detected only a few times. This chain links TRBV19 with TRBJ2-7; D uncertain. CDR1 and CDR2 (germline): LNHDA, SQIVND (reference sequence). Trimming removed 3 bases at V and 1 base at J, with 7 bases between. The CDR3 is made up of 13 amino acids. CDR3 coding DNA: TGTGCCAGTAGTATGTTGGAGTCCTACGAGCAGTACTTC. As protein: CASSMLESYEQYF.

This chain links TRBV28 with TRBJ1-2, with D unclear. Per the germline V gene, CDR1 is MDHEN and CDR2 is SYDVKM. The CDR3 has 13 residues. Trimming shortened V by 1 base and J by 3 bases, and 6 bases separated the two germline ends. CDR3 in DNA: TGTGCCAGCAGTTTATTTCAGGACTATGGCTACACCTTC. Amino acids: CASSLFQDYGYTF.

The chain is built from TRBV5-1 and TRBJ2-1; 10 bases agree with TRBD2. The CDR3 is 14 residues long. Germline V gene data show CDR1 as SGHRS and CDR2 as YFSETQ. Trimming at V came to 4 bases and at J to 6 bases, leaving 4 bases not matched to a gene. CDR3: CASSQGLAANEQFF. The CDR3 region has the DNA TGCGCCAGCAGCCAAGGACTAGCGGCCAATGAGCAGTTCTTC.

V gene TRBV6-5 combines with J gene TRBJ2-2; tentative D call: TRBD1 (6 bases). The CDR3 runs to 14 residues. Germline V gene data show CDR1 as MNHEY and CDR2 as SVGAGI. The ends were cut back, 5 bases at V and 4 bases at J, with 11 bases in the middle. CDR3 in amino acids: CASSPRDTTGELFF. For the CDR3, the DNA is TGTGCCAGCAGTCCCCGGGACACCACCGGGGAGCTGTTTTTT.